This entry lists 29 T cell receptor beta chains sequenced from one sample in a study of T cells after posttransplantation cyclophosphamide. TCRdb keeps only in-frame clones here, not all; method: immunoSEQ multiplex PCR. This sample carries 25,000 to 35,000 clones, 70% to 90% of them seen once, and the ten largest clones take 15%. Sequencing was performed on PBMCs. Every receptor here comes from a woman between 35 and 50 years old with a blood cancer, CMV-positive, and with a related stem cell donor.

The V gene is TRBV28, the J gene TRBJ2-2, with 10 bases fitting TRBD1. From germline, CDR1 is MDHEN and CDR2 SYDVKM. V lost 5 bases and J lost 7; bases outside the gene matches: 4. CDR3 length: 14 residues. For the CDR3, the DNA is TGTGCCAGCAGTCGACAGGGGGCAGGCGGGGAGCTGTTTTTT. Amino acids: CASSRQGAGGELFF.

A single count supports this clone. Here the CDR3 reads CASSPRQSGDSGANVLTF. CDR3 nucleotides: TGTGCCAGCTCACCACGACAGTCGGGGGACTCTGGGGCCAACGTCCTGACTTTC. V usage is TRBV18 and J usage is TRBJ2-6; maybe TRBD2 (6 bases). The CDR3 length is 18 residues. Trimming stripped 1 base from V and 0 bases from J, with 13 bases between. Germline V gives CDR1 KGHSH, CDR2 LQKENI.

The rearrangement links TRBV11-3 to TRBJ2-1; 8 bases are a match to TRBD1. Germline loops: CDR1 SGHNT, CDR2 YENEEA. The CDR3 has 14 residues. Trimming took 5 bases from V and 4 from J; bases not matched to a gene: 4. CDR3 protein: CASSTRQGYNEQFF. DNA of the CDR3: TGTGCCAGCAGCACAAGACAGGGGTACAATGAGCAGTTCTTC.

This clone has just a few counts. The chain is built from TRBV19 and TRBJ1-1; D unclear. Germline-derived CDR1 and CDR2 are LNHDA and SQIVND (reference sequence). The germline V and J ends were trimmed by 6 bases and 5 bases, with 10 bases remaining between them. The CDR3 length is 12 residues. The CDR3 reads CASSMGGTEAFF. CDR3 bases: TGTGCCAGTAGCATGGGAGGGACTGAAGCTTTCTTT.

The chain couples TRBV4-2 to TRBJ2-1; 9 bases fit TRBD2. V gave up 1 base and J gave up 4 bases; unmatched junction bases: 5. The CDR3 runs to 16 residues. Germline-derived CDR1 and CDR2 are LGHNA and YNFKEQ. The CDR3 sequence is CASSQGDSGGYNEQFF. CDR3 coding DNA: TGTGCCAGCAGCCAAGGGGATAGCGGGGGATACAATGAGCAGTTCTTC.

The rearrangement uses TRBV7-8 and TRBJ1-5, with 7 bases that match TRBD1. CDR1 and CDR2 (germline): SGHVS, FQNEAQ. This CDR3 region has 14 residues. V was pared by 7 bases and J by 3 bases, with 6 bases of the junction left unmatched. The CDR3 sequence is CASILDRFNQPQHF. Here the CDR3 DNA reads TGTGCCAGCATCCTGGACAGGTTCAATCAGCCCCAGCATTTT.

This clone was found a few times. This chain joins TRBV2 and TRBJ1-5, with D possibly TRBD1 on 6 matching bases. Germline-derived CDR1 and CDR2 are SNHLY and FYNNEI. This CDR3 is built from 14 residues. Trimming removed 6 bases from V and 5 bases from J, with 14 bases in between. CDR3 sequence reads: CASSFRQDYQPQHF. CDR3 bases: TGTGCCAGCAGCTTTAGACAGGATTATCAGCCCCAGCATTTT.

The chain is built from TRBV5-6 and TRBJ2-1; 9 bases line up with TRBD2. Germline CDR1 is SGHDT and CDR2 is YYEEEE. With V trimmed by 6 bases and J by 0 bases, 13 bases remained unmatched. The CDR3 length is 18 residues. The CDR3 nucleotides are TGTGCCAGCACCCCGCCGCCAGCGGGGGGTCTCTCCTACAATGAGCAGTTCTTC. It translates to CASTPPPAGGLSYNEQFF.

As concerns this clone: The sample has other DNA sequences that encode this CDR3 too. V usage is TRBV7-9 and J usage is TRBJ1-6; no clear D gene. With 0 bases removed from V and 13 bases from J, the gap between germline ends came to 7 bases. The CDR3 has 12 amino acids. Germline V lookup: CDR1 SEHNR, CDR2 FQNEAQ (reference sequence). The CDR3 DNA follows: TGTGCCAGCAGCTTAGCGCGTTCGCCCCTCCACTTT. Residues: CASSLARSPLHF.

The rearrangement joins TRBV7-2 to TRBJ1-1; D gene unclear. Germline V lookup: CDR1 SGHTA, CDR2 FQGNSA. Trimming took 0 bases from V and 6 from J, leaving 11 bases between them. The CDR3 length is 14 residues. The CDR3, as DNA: TGTGCCAGCAGCTTAGCCGGTGAAACCGCTGAAGCTTTCTTT. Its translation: CASSLAGETAEAFF.

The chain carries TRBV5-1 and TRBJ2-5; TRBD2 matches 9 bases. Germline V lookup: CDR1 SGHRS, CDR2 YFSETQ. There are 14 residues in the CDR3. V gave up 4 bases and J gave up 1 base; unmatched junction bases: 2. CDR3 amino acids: CASSLSGGQETQYF. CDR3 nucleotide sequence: TGCGCCAGCAGCCTTAGCGGGGGCCAAGAGACCCAGTACTTC.

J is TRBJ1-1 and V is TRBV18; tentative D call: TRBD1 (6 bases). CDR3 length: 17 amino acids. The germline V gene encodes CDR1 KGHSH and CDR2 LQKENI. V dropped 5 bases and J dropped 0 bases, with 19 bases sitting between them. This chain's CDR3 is CASSTKATGLMNTEAFF. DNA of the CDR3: TGTGCCAGCTCAACCAAAGCAACAGGGCTTATGAACACTGAAGCTTTCTTT.

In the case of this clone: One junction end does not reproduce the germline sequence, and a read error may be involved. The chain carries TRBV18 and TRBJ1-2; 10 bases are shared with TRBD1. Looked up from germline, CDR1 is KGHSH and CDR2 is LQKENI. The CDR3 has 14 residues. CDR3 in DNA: TGTGTCAGCTCACCGGGACAGGGGATAGATGGCTACACCTTC. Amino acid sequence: CVSSPGQGIDGYTF. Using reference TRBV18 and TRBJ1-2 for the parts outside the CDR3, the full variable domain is NAGVMQNPRHLVRRRGQEARLRCSPMKGHSHVYWYRQLPEEGLKFMVYLQKENIIDESGMPKERFSAEFPKEGPSILRIQQVVRGDSAAYFCVSSPGQGIDGYTFGSGTRLTVV.

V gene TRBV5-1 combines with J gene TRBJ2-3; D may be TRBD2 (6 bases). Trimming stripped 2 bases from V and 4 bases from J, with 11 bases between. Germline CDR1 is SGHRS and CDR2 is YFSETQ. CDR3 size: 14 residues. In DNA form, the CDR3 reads TGCGCCAGCAGCTTATCCGGGACTCCAGATACGCAGTATTTT. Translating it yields CASSLSGTPDTQYF.

This chain's CDR3 is CASSPRDSWKANEQFF. DNA of the CDR3: TGTGCCAGCTCACCACGGGACAGTTGGAAAGCCAATGAGCAGTTCTTC. This chain connects TRBV18 to TRBJ2-1; 7 positions match TRBD1. V was pared by 1 base and J by 6 bases, with 9 bases of the junction left unmatched. The CDR3 contains 16 residues. In germline, CDR1 is KGHSH, CDR2 LQKENI.

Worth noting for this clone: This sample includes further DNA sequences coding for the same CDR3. CDR3 in amino acids: CASRTSGGAGGELFF. The CDR3 DNA follows: TGCGCCAGCAGGACTAGCGGGGGGGCCGGCGGGGAGCTGTTTTTT. The V and J genes are TRBV10-2 and TRBJ2-2, with TRBD2 matching over 14 bases. Unmatched junction bases numbered 4, after V lost 6 bases and J lost 7 bases. The germline CDR1 and CDR2 sequences are WSHSY and SAAADI. This CDR3 spans 15 amino acids.

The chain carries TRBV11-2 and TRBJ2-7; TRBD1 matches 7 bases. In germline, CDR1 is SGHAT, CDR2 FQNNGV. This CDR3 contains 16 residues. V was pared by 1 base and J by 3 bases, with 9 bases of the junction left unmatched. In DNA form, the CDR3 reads TGTGCCAGCAGCTTAGGGACAGGATTTTCCCTCTACGAGCAGTACTTC. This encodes CASSLGTGFSLYEQYF.

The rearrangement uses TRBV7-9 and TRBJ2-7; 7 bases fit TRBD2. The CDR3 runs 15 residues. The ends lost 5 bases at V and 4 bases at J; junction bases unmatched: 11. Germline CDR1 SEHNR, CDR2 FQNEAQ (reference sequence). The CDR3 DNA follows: TGTGCCAGCAGCCCCGCTCTGGGCGGGGGTTACGAGCAGTACTTC. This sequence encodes CASSPALGGGYEQYF.

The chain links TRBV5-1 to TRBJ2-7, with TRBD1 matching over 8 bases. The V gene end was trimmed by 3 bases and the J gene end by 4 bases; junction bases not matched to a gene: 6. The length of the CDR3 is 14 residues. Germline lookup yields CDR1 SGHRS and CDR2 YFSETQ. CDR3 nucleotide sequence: TGCGCCAGCAGCTCCCCGACAGGGGATTACGAGCAGTACTTC. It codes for CASSSPTGDYEQYF. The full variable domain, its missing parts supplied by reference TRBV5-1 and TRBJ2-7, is KAGVTQTPRYLIKTRGQQVTLSCSPISGHRSVSWYQQTPGQGLQFLFEYFSETQRNKGNFPGRFSGRQFSNSRSEMNVSTLELGDSALYLCASSSPTGDYEQYFGPGTRLTVT.

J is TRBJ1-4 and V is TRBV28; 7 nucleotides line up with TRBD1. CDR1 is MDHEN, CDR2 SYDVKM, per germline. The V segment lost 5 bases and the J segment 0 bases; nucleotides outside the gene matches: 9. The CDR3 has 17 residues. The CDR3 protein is CASSPWDRLATNEKLFF. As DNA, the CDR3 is TGTGCCAGCAGTCCCTGGGACAGACTAGCAACTAATGAAAAACTGTTTTTT.

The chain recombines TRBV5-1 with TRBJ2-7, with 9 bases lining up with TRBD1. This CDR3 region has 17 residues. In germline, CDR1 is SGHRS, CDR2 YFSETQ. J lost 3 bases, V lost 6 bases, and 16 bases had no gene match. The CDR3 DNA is TGCGCCAGCAAGCTGACCGAGGGGACAGGGAGTATCTACGAGCAGTACTTC. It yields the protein CASKLTEGTGSIYEQYF. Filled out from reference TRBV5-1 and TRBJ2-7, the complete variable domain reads KAGVTQTPRYLIKTRGQQVTLSCSPISGHRSVSWYQQTPGQGLQFLFEYFSETQRNKGNFPGRFSGRQFSNSRSEMNVSTLELGDSALYLCASKLTEGTGSIYEQYFGPGTRLTVT.

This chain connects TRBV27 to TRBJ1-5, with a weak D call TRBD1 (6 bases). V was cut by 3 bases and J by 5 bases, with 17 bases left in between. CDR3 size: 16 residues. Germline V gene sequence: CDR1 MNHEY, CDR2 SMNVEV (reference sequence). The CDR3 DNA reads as TGTGCCAGCAGTTTTTCGGCAGGGGATGGTTATCAGCCCCAGCATTTT. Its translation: CASSFSAGDGYQPQHF.

The CDR3 here is CASREAPHTDTQYF. The CDR3 bases are TGTGCCAGCAGGGAGGCACCTCACACAGATACGCAGTATTTT. This sequence joins TRBV2 and TRBJ2-3, with a weak D call TRBD2 (5 bases). The CDR3 consists of 14 residues. Deletions cut 6 bases from V and 2 bases from J, with 12 bases between. Germline loops: CDR1 SNHLY, CDR2 FYNNEI.

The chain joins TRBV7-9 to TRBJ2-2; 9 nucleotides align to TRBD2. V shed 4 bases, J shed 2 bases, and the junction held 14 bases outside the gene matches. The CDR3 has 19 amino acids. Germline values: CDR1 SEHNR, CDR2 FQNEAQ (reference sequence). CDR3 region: CASSSTTEASGENTGELFF. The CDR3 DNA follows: TGTGCCAGCAGCTCAACAACCGAGGCTAGCGGGGAAAACACCGGGGAGCTGTTTTTT. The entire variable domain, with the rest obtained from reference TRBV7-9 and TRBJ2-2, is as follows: DTGVSQNPRHKITKRGQNVTFRCDPISEHNRLYWYRQTLGQGPEFLTYFQNEAQLEKSRLLSDRFSAERPKGSFSTLEIQRTEQGDSAMYLCASSSTTEASGENTGELFFGEGSRLTVL.

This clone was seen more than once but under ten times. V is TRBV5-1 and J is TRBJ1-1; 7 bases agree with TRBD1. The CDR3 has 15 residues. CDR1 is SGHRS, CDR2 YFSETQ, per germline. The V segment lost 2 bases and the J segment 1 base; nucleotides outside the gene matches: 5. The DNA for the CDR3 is TGCGCCAGCAGCTTTGGACAGGCGAGGAACACTGAAGCTTTCTTT. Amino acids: CASSFGQARNTEAFF.

CDR3 nucleotides: TGTGCCAGCAGCTCGGGACAATACAATCAGCCCCAGCATTTT. This translates into CASSSGQYNQPQHF. This chain links TRBV5-8 with TRBJ1-5, with a tentative D call TRBD1 (6 bases). Germline values: CDR1 SGHTS, CDR2 YDEGEE. The CDR3 covers 14 residues. Trimming removed 3 bases from V and 3 bases from J, with 10 bases in between.

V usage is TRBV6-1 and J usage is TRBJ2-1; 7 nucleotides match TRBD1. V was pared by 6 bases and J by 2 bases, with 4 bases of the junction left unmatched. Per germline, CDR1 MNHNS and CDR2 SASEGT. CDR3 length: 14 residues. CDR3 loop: CASSPDRAYNEQFF. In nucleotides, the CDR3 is TGTGCCAGCAGCCCTGACAGGGCCTACAATGAGCAGTTCTTC.

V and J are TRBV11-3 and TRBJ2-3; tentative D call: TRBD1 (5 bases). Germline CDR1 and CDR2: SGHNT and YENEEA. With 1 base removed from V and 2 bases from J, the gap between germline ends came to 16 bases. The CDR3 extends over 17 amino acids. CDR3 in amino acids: CASSLGVLAGPTDTQYF. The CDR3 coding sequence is TGTGCCAGCAGCTTAGGTGTACTGGCAGGGCCCACAGATACGCAGTATTTT.

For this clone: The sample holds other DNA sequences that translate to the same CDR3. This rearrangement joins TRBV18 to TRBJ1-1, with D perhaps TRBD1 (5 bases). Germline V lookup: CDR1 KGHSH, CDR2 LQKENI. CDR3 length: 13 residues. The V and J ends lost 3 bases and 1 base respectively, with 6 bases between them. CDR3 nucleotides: TGTGCCAGCTCACCTACAGGGAACACTGAAGCTTTCTTT. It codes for CASSPTGNTEAFF. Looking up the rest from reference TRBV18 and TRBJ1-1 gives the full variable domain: NAGVMQNPRHLVRRRGQEARLRCSPMKGHSHVYWYRQLPEEGLKFMVYLQKENIIDESGMPKERFSAEFPKEGPSILRIQQVVRGDSAAYFCASSPTGNTEAFFGQGTRLTVV.